The TCR beta chain described here comes from a study of T cells after yellow fever vaccination. Germline assignment: CDR1 SGHTA and CDR2 FQGNSA. V lost 5 bases, J lost 6 bases, and 14 bases lay in between. The CDR3 totals 14 residues. A 5'RACE template-switching step, the method used to make TCR cDNA, added a universal primer site and UMIs. TCRdb reprocessed the 5' RACE reads via MiXCR and lists one record per CDR3 protein. The sample includes 20,000 to 25,000 distinct CDR3 sequences, around 5.2% seen only once; the top ten take approximately 20%. Study findings and constraints: Clonotypes found in both CD4 and CD8 compartments made up a small share. Clones from primary vaccination mostly reappeared after the booster (roughly 95% CD4, around 90% CD8). The bulk population could contribute abundant contaminating clonotypes to FACS-sorted repertoires.

This clonotype was counted at least ten times. The material sequenced was PBMCs, either bulk or a sorted T-cell subset (CD4+, CD8+, memory, or dextramer-sorted; not recorded which), taken about 41 days after the first yellow fever vaccination. The source is a man in his late teens or twenties who received the YFV17D yellow fever vaccine. The V call is TRBV7-2, the J call TRBJ2-1; D possibly corresponds to TRBD2 (5 bases). CDR3 DNA sequence: TGTGCCAGCAGCCCAAACGCGGGTCGCAATGAGCAGTTCTTC. The encoded protein is CASSPNAGRNEQFF.